This T cell receptor (beta chain) originates from a study of cytomegalovirus exposure and HLA in healthy donors. Study results and caveats: Researchers reported in a later analysis that a missense DCLRE1C variant was tied to TCR beta V- and J-gene trimming.

Notes on this clone: Its target is not known.

V gave up 4 bases and J gave up 1 base, with 7 bases separating them. Germline V lookup: CDR1 MRHNA, CDR2 SNTAGT. This CDR3 is 13 amino acids long. Primers: 60 Vbeta forward and 13 Jbeta reverse. Sequencing used immunoSEQ multiplex PCR; TCRdb keeps in-frame clones, though not all of them. The data show about 140,000 clones, and the top ten clones hold approximately 2%. The material sequenced was PBMCs. This receptor was taken from a woman between 18 and 29 years old in good health and CMV-seronegative. V is TRBV6-4 and J is TRBJ1-1, with D perhaps TRBD1 (5 bases). The CDR3 bases are TGTGCCAGCAGTGCCACAGGGAACACTGAAGCTTTCTTT. Translation gives CASSATGNTEAFF.